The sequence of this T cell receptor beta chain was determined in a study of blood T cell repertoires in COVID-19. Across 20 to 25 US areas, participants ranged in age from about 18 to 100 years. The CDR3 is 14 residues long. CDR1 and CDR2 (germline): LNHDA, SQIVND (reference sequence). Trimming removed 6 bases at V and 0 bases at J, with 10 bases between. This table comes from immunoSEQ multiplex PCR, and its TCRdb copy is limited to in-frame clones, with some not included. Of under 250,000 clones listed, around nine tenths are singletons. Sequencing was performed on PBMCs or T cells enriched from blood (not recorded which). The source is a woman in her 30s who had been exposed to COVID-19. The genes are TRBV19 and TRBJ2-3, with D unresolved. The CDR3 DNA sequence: TGTGCCAGTAGGAAACGGTTTAGCACAGATACGCAGTATTTT. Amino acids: CASRKRFSTDTQYF.